These T cell receptor beta chains were read from a single sample in a study of regulatory T cells in long-lasting Graves disease. One entry per CDR3 protein results from TCRdb running MiXCR on the multiplex PCR reads. This sample carries 400,000 to 550,000 distinct CDR3 sequences, about 15% of them seen once, and the ten largest clones take approximately 15%. These same records also appear under a second study, on T cells in Graves' hyperthyroidism and ophthalmopathy.

The sample here was peripheral blood mononuclear cells (PBMCs), taken at new diagnosis, from a patient treated with antithyroid drugs. The source is a young woman with Graves disease. CDR3s include the opening cysteine and the closing phenylalanine or tryptophan. D genes are given only for firm matches. Only part of the rows carry a size: once, few, many, or a class if the clone is expanded.

TRBV19,TRBD2,TRBJ2-2,many,CASATGRDTGELFF,TGTGCCAGTGCAACCGGGAGGGACACCGGGGAGCTGTTTTTT
TRBV10-3,.,TRBJ1-1,many,CAVGRGANTEAFF,TGTGCCGTTGGAAGGGGCGCGAACACTGAAGCTTTCTTT
TRBV27,.,TRBJ1-1,.,CASRRSLENTEAFF,TGTGCCAGCAGGCGGTCATTAGAGAACACTGAAGCTTTCTTT
TRBV30,.,TRBJ1-1,.,CAWSGGGSYTEAFF,TGTGCCTGGAGCGGGGGGGGCAGTTACACTGAAGCTTTCTTT
TRBV12-3/TRBV12-4,TRBD2,TRBJ2-5,many,CATSGGQETQYF,TGTGCCACCAGCGGGGGACAAGAGACCCAGTACTTC
TRBV7-9,TRBD1,TRBJ2-5,many,CASSFTGGIETQYF,TGTGCCAGCAGCTTTACAGGGGGCATCGAGACCCAGTACTTC
TRBV29-1,.,TRBJ2-7,many,CSARTVTSTSEDF,TGCAGCGCCCGGACAGTTACGAGCACCTCCGAGGACTTC
TRBV28,.,TRBJ2-6,many,CASSLGRISGANVLTF,TGTGCCAGCAGCCTCGGACGGATCTCTGGGGCCAACGTCCTGACTTTC
TRBV2,TRBD2,TRBJ2-5,many,CASSTSGRLETQYF,TGTGCCAGCAGTACCAGCGGGAGATTAGAGACCCAGTACTTC
TRBV9,.,TRBJ1-2,many,CASSEGQGDYGYTF,TGTGCCAGCAGCGAGGGCCAGGGAGACTATGGCTACACCTTC
TRBV10-1,.,TRBJ2-3,many,CASITAFGNTDTQYF,TGCGCCAGCATAACGGCCTTCGGGAACACAGATACGCAGTATTTT
TRBV6-1,TRBD2,TRBJ2-5,once,CASSPPGLGGRETQYF,TGTGCCAGCAGTCCACCGGGACTAGGCGGCCGCGAGACCCAGTACTTC
TRBV19,.,TRBJ2-2,few,CASSNQGLNTGELFF,TGTGCCAGTAGTAATCAGGGTCTGAACACCGGGGAGCTGTTTTTT
TRBV18,.,TRBJ2-3,many,CASSPGSESTDTQYF,TGTGCCAGCTCCCCCGGTTCGGAAAGCACAGATACGCAGTATTTT
TRBV12-3/TRBV12-4,.,TRBJ1-5,many,CASTLIVGGISNQPQHF,TGTGCCAGCACCTTAATAGTAGGGGGGATTAGCAATCAGCCCCAGCATTTT
TRBV2,TRBD2,TRBJ2-3,many,CASTWGGNTDTQYF,TGTGCCAGCACCTGGGGGGGAAACACAGATACGCAGTATTTT
TRBV20-1,.,TRBJ2-6,few,CSARDVRNMGHSGANVLTF,TGCAGTGCTAGAGATGTACGGAACATGGGTCACTCTGGGGCCAACGTCCTGACTTTC
TRBV18,TRBD1,TRBJ2-5,few,CASSPLKTGGVGETQYF,TGTGCCAGCTCACCTCTAAAGACAGGGGGCGTGGGTGAGACCCAGTACTTC
TRBV2,.,TRBJ2-3,many,CASSEEPSELSDTQYF,TGTGCCAGCAGTGAAGAGCCTAGCGAGCTTTCAGATACGCAGTATTTT
TRBV11-1,.,TRBJ1-1,many,CASSLIRAGRTEAFF,TGTGCCAGCAGCTTAATCCGGGCCGGGAGGACTGAAGCTTTCTTT
TRBV2,.,TRBJ1-1,many,CASSTGQIEAFF,TGTGCCAGCAGCACTGGACAGATTGAAGCTTTCTTT
TRBV30,.,TRBJ2-1,.,CAWTVYPQTYNEQFF,TGTGCCTGGACTGTCTATCCCCAGACCTACAATGAGCAGTTCTTC
TRBV5-1,TRBD1,TRBJ1-2,.,CASSLEGQGYGYTF,TGCGCCAGCAGCTTGGAGGGACAGGGCTATGGCTACACCTTC
TRBV5-6,.,TRBJ2-3,.,CASSLLQLRPTQYF,TGTGCCAGCAGCTTGCTCCAACTAAGGCCTACGCAGTATTTT
TRBV10-3,.,TRBJ1-1,few,CAISEGYSGNTEAFF,TGTGCCATCAGTGAAGGATATTCGGGGAACACTGAAGCTTTCTTT
TRBV5-1,TRBD2,TRBJ2-3,many,CASSSSGSTDTQYF,TGTGCCAGCAGTTCTAGCGGGAGCACAGATACGCAGTATTTT
TRBV3-1,.,TRBJ1-1,many,CASSQGQRNTEAFF,TGTGCCAGCAGCCAAGGACAGCGGAACACTGAAGCTTTCTTT
TRBV10-3,TRBD2,TRBJ2-1,.,CAISTLPPLAGEGPNEQFF,TGTGCCATCAGCACCCTTCCCCCCCTAGCGGGCGAGGGTCCCAATGAGCAGTTCTTC
TRBV7-9,TRBD1,TRBJ2-1,many,CASSTGTEDEQFF,TGTGCCAGCAGCACCGGGACAGAGGATGAGCAGTTCTTC
TRBV29-1,TRBD2,TRBJ2-7,many,CSVPGTTSYEQYF,TGCAGCGTGCCCGGGACTACCTCCTACGAGCAGTACTTC
TRBV9,.,TRBJ2-1,few,CASSGLGGSSYNEQFF,TGTGCCAGCAGCGGCTTAGGAGGGAGCTCCTACAATGAGCAGTTCTTC
TRBV27,.,TRBJ1-2,many,CASSLSPSGGDYGYTF,TGTGCCAGCAGCCTTTCCCCCTCAGGCGGGGACTATGGCTACACCTTC
TRBV5-1,.,TRBJ2-1,many,CASSLAAREQFF,TGCGCCAGCAGCTTGGCCGCCCGTGAGCAGTTCTTC
TRBV29-1,TRBD1,TRBJ2-1,once,CSAKGAAIYNEQFF,TGCAGCGCCAAGGGGGCTGCTATCTACAATGAGCAGTTCTTC
TRBV19,TRBD1,TRBJ1-1,.,CASTTGTGLSNTEAFF,TGTGCCAGTACCACCGGGACAGGGCTCTCGAACACTGAAGCTTTCTTT
TRBV11-2,.,TRBJ2-3,many,CASSLNPIPDTQYF,TGTGCCAGCAGCTTAAACCCGATTCCAGATACGCAGTATTTT
TRBV4-2,TRBD2,TRBJ2-7,.,CASSQEASSGASYEQYF,TGTGCCAGCAGCCAAGAGGCCAGTAGCGGGGCCTCCTACGAGCAGTACTTC
TRBV7-9,.,TRBJ1-4,many,CASSLEGSANEKLFF,TGTGCCAGCAGCTTAGAGGGGTCGGCTAATGAAAAACTGTTTTTT
TRBV4-1,.,TRBJ1-6,.,CASSQEGRSYNSPLHF,TGCGCCAGCAGCCAAGAAGGACGCTCCTATAATTCACCCCTCCACTTT
TRBV5-4,TRBD2,TRBJ2-7,.,CASSLYSGRDSYEQYF,TGTGCCAGCAGCTTGTATTCCGGGAGGGACTCCTACGAGCAGTACTTC
TRBV2,.,TRBJ2-5,many,CASSEGLQETQYF,TGTGCCAGCAGTGAAGGGCTACAAGAGACCCAGTACTTC
TRBV6-5,.,TRBJ1-6,many,CASSYSAGSGSPLHF,TGTGCCAGCAGTTACTCAGCAGGGAGCGGATCACCCCTCCACTTT
TRBV5-5,.,TRBJ2-7,few,CASSSAAYEQYF,TGTGCCAGCTCCTCGGCAGCATACGAGCAGTACTTC
TRBV14,.,TRBJ2-1,many,CASSQGIGLDRGVNEQFF,TGTGCCAGCAGCCAGGGAATTGGACTGGATCGCGGGGTCAATGAGCAGTTCTTC
TRBV28,.,TRBJ2-3,many,CASTLSGLSTDTQYF,TGTGCCAGCACGCTTAGCGGCCTTAGCACAGATACGCAGTATTTT
TRBV5-1,TRBD1,TRBJ2-7,many,CASSALQGASDF,TGCGCCAGCAGCGCGTTACAGGGGGCGTCAGACTTC
TRBV25-1,.,TRBJ1-2,once,CASSARVSRDNGGYTF,TGTGCCAGCAGTGCACGAGTCAGCCGGGACAATGGTGGCTACACCTTC
TRBV12-3/TRBV12-4,.,TRBJ1-2,many,CASSLSPIYGYTF,TGTGCCAGCAGTTTAAGTCCCATCTATGGCTACACCTTC
TRBV2,.,TRBJ1-1,many,CASTWRMNTEAFF,TGTGCCAGCACGTGGAGAATGAACACTGAAGCTTTCTTT
TRBV20-1,TRBD2,TRBJ2-5,few,CSARMGLSGGETQYF,TGCAGTGCTAGAATGGGCCTCTCGGGAGGAGAGACCCAGTACTTC
TRBV20-1,.,TRBJ1-3,many,CSARDPFRRNTIYF,TGCAGTGCTAGAGATCCGTTTAGGAGGAACACCATATATTTT
TRBV12-3/TRBV12-4,.,TRBJ2-2,many,CASSLTGPNTGELFF,TGTGCCAGCAGCTTGACAGGCCCGAACACCGGGGAGCTGTTTTTT
TRBV9,TRBD1,TRBJ2-1,few,CASSATGGGEQFF,TGTGCCAGCAGCGCCACAGGGGGCGGTGAGCAGTTCTTC
TRBV20-1,.,TRBJ2-7,few,CSASIPEQYF,TGCAGTGCTAGTATTCCCGAGCAGTACTTC
TRBV2,.,TRBJ2-2,.,CASSQGFAGELFF,TGTGCCAGCAGTCAGGGGTTCGCCGGGGAGCTGTTTTTT